This TCR beta chain stems from a study of blood T cell repertoires in COVID-19 (TCRdb year 2020). For the study in its entirety: Collaborator samples came from the United States, Italy and Spain and covered acute and convalescent phases of COVID-19. Deeply sampled blood TCRbeta repertoires from subjects exposed to, actively infected with, or recovered from COVID-19 were included in the dataset. The repertoires were made available in a free public database intended to serve as a resource for research on the immune response to SARS-CoV-2. The samples were drawn from two sources: the first 160 participants of the ongoing ImmuneRACE study, and 1,254 subjects contributed by 6 global collaborators. The prospective study material was composed of cDNA or gDNA derived from T cells, B-cell-depleted T cells, or PBMCs. Where available, HLA class I and class II types were taken from metadata supplied by the sample provider and were not determined by assay-based typing. A de-identified subject ID, COVID-19 status, age in years and sex were almost always included in the sample metadata.

At one collaborating source in Seattle, patients were enrolled during active infection and were followed longitudinally through the course of disease. The collaborating institutions used their own protocols to collect whole blood in K2EDTA tubes. For TCRbeta analysis, collaborators shipped samples as frozen whole blood, isolated PBMCs, or DNA extracted from either of those sample types. The immunoSEQ Assay, a bias-controlled multiplex PCR, was used to amplify TCRbeta CDR3 regions from genomic DNA. The authors processed their data as follows. Nucleated cell counts per sample were estimated from amplification of reference gene primers within the assay. Sequence reads were collapsed and filtered to measure the absolute abundance of every unique TCRbeta CDR3 rearrangement. For each sample, productive Simpson clonality was calculated as the square root of Simpson's diversity index over productive rearrangements. TCRdb stores this immuneACCESS table with in-frame sequences only. Part of the clones is absent; in the studies checked, under half of the shortfall reflects unresolved V genes, and no reason is known for the rest. V and J calls and clone size are copied from that table; D and trimming were computed from the DNA. Present in this sample are about 56,000 clones, around 77% of which were seen just once. The top ten clonotypes cover about 5% of the sample.

Study-level results and caveats: The amount of clinical and demographic metadata varied by source and participant and was provided uncurated.

The CDR3 covers 13 residues, taking in both the cysteine and the phenylalanine. The DNA shown is the 39-base CDR3, in frame from base 1. The germline V gene supplies CDR1 SGHVS and CDR2 FQNEAQ. V is cut back by 4 bases and J by 8 bases, with 6 bases in the junction unmatched. Worth noting for this clone: What antigen it recognizes has not been identified. Base quality data are lacking; no much larger clone is found one base away.

The chain employs TRBV7-8 and TRBJ1-2; TRBD1 matches 8 bases in the middle. The receptor was isolated from a woman aged 70-85 years with COVID-19, enrolled during active disease. Sequenced input: peripheral blood. The encoded CDR3 is CASSSTGGEGYTF. Read as DNA, the sequence is TGTGCCAGCAGCTCCACAGGGGGAGAGGGCTACACCTTC.